The sample holds one count of the clone carrying this T cell receptor (beta chain). Its antigen is not identified. A read error may explain this, as a much larger clone is one base away. This sample is drawn from a study of T cell repertoires in cytomegalovirus infection. Study-wide background: A matching HLA type, together with CMV infection, was signaled by public TCR beta signatures.

Study-level results: Within the response measured ex vivo, HLA-C-restricted CMV-specific TCR beta clonotypes were dominant. Carriage of CMV together with the relevant HLA was identifiable through cumulative public TCR beta family frequency.

Germline assignment: CDR1 MNHEY and CDR2 SVGEGT. The length of the CDR3 is 13 residues. Using its own MiXCR run on the reads, TCRdb lists one record per CDR3 protein. The table records about 770,000 distinct CDR3 sequences, almost 30% of them present only once. This clonotype was sampled from a human donor in good health (CMV status not recorded). Some clones in this sample may be carry-over from other donors' samples. Source: cultured CD8+ T cells from PBMCs, taken from culture after CMV antigen stimulation. The chain couples TRBV6-2 or TRBV6-3 to TRBJ2-1, with a possible D match to TRBD2 (5 bases). The CDR3 loop reads CASGLLSYSEQFF. The CDR3 DNA reads TGTGCCAGTGGACTGTTGTCCTACAGTGAGCAGTTCTTC.